Below are 3 T cell receptor beta chains sequenced from a single sample in a study of CD8 T cells in Susac syndrome (dated by TCRdb to the late 2010s). Receptor libraries were prepared by the immunoSEQ multiplex PCR assay. RNA was extracted with the RNeasy kit and about 0.5 to 1 ug was reverse transcribed using random hexamers. TCRdb passed the public sequencing reads through fastp at Q25 and MiXCR, retaining productive beta sequences. A single entry per CDR3 protein holds the most common genes and DNA from its merged rows. The sample yields 200,000 or so distinct CDR3 sequences; roughly 92% were counted once. The ten largest clonotypes hold roughly 0.13% of the sample. The specimen was CD8+ T cells from PBMCs. The source is a human donor with multiple sclerosis.

The chain employs TRBV4-3 and TRBJ2-7, with 7 positions matching TRBD2. The V and J ends lost 1 base and 2 bases, in that order; junction bases with no gene match: 5. Per germline, CDR1 LGHNA and CDR2 YSLEER. The CDR3 runs to 15 residues. This CDR3 reads CASSQGAAGAYEQYF. The CDR3 nucleotides are TGCGCCAGCAGCCAAGGGGCCGCGGGGGCCTACGAGCAGTACTTC.

This chain joins TRBV4-2 and TRBJ2-7; TRBD2 matches 7 bases. The CDR3 covers 13 residues. V shed 6 bases and J 4 bases; nucleotides not matched to a gene: 6. Germline loops: CDR1 LGHNA, CDR2 YNFKEQ. CDR3 sequence: CASREKLAYEQYF. The CDR3 bases are TGTGCCAGCAGAGAGAAACTAGCGTACGAGCAGTACTTC.

The gene calls are TRBV7-6 and TRBJ2-3, with TRBD1 as a possible D gene (5 bases). Germline CDR1 SGHVS, CDR2 FNYEAQ. Trimming left V 6 bases short and J 4 bases short, with 11 bases between. The CDR3 extends over 13 amino acids. The CDR3 spells CASSQIRADTQYF. CDR3 DNA sequence: TGTGCCAGCAGTCAGATCAGGGCAGATACGCAGTATTTT.